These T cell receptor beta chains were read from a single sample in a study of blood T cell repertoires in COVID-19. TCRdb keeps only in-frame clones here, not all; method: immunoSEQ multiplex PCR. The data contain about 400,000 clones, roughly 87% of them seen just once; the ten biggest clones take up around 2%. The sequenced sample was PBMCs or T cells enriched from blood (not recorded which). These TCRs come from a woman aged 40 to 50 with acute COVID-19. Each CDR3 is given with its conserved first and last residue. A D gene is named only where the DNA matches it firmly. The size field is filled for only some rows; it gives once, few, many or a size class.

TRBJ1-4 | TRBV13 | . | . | CASSRQWGAEVQGF | TGTGCCAGCAGCCGACAGTGGGGCGCAGAGGTCCAAGGGTTT
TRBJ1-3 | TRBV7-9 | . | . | CASSLGYARNSGNTIYF | TGTGCCAGCAGCTTAGGTTATGCCAGAAACTCTGGAAACACCATATATTTT
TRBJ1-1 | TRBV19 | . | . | CASSRYSPVNTEAFF | TGTGCCAGTAGTAGATACTCCCCGGTAAACACTGAAGCTTTCTTT
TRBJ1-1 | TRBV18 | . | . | CASSPKMNTEAFF | TGTGCCAGCTCACCCAAAATGAACACTGAAGCTTTCTTT
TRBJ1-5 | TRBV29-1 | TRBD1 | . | CSVSTTGGGQPQHF | TGCAGCGTTTCAACGACAGGGGGGGGACAGCCCCAGCATTTT
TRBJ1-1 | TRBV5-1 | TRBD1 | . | CASSNDRVETEAFF | TGCGCCAGCAGTAATGACAGGGTCGAAACTGAAGCTTTCTTT
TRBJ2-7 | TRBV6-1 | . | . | CASSDDSPYEQYF | TGTGCCAGCAGTGACGACAGCCCCTACGAGCAGTACTTC
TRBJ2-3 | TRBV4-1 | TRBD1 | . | CASSPLTGWTGPLSTDTQYF | TGCGCCAGCAGCCCCCTCACGGGGTGGACAGGCCCACTCAGCACAGATACGCAGTATTTT
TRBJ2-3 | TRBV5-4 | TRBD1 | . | CASSGGVRGRTDTQYF | TGTGCCAGCAGCGGTGGTGTCAGGGGGCGAACAGATACGCAGTATTTT
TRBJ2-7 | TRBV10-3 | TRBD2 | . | CASTPDGGIQGYEQYF | TGTGCCTCCACCCCTGACGGGGGGATACAAGGCTACGAGCAGTACTTC
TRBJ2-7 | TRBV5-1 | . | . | CASSPDRNSLYEQYF | TGCGCCAGCAGCCCGGACAGAAATTCCCTCTACGAGCAGTACTTC
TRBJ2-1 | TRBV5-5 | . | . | CASSLGVFNEQFF | TGTGCCAGCAGCTTGGGAGTTTTCAATGAGCAGTTCTTC
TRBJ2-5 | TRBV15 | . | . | CATSRVSGSETQYF | TGTGCCACCAGCAGAGTCAGTGGCTCGGAGACCCAGTACTTC
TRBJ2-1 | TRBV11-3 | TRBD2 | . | CASSLGTSGYNEQFF | TGTGCCAGCAGCTTAGGGACTAGCGGCTACAATGAGCAGTTCTTC
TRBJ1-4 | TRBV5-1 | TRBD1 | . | CASSLTGGEGEKLFF | TGCGCCAGCAGCCTAACAGGGGGCGAGGGTGAAAAACTGTTTTTT
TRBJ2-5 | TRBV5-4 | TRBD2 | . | CASSYLAGEATQYF | TGTGCCAGCAGCTACCTAGCGGGGGAGGCGACCCAGTACTTC
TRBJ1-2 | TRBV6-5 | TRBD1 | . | CASSYSSTGAGYTF | TGTGCCAGCAGTTACTCTTCCACAGGGGCCGGCTACACCTTC
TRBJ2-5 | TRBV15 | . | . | CATSREYGGKETQYF | TGTGCCACCAGCAGAGAGTACGGCGGAAAAGAGACCCAGTACTTC
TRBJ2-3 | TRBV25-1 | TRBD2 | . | CASSEWRGGTDTQYF | TGTGCCAGCAGTGAATGGCGGGGGGGCACAGATACGCAGTATTTT
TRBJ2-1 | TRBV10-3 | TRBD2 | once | CAIRVAGSLYNEQFF | TGTGCCATCAGGGTAGCGGGGAGCCTTTACAATGAGCAGTTCTTC
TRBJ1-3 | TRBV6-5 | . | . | CASKTVSSGNTIYF | TGTGCCAGCAAGACAGTGTCATCTGGAAACACCATATATTTT
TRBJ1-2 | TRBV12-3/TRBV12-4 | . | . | CASSFAGHDGYTF | TGTGCCAGCAGTTTCGCGGGCCATGATGGCTACACCTTC
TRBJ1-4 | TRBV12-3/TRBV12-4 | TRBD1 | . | CASSLGKDRDLFF | TGTGCCAGCAGTCTAGGAAAGGACAGGGACCTGTTTTTT
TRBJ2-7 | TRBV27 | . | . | CASSFSRGPYEQYF | TGTGCCAGCAGTTTTTCTCGAGGGCCCTACGAGCAGTACTTC
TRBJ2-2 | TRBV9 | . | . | CASSVVGGWDTGELFF | TGTGCCAGCAGCGTAGTCGGGGGATGGGACACCGGGGAGCTGTTTTTT
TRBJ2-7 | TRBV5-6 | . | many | CASSSNGAGYVYEQYF | TGTGCCAGCAGCTCAAATGGGGCAGGGTATGTCTACGAGCAGTACTTC
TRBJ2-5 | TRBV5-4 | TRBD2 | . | CASNVGTSEETQYF | TGTGCCAGCAACGTGGGGACTAGCGAGGAGACCCAGTACTTC
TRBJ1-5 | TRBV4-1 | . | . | CASSQGALSGKGNQPQHF | TGCGCCAGCAGCCAAGGGGCCTTATCCGGCAAGGGCAATCAGCCCCAGCATTTT
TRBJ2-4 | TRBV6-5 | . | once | CASSQGTKNIQYF | TGTGCCAGCAGCCAGGGAACCAAAAACATTCAGTACTTC
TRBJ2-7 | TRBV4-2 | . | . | CASSQDLRIYEQYF | TGTGCCAGCAGCCAAGATCTGAGAATCTACGAGCAGTACTTC
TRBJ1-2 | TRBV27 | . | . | CASSLAGDYGYTF | TGTGCCAGCAGTTTAGCAGGGGACTATGGCTACACCTTC
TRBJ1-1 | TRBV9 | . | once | CASSVEGGNTEAFF | TGTGCCAGCAGCGTAGAAGGGGGGAACACTGAAGCTTTCTTT
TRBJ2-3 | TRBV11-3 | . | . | CASSPRRDTDTQYF | TGTGCCAGCAGCCCCCGGCGGGACACAGATACGCAGTATTTT
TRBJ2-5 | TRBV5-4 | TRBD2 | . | CASSLQPSGGYQETQYF | TGTGCCAGCAGCTTGCAGCCTAGCGGGGGGTACCAAGAGACCCAGTACTTC
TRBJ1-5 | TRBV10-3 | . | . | CAISPGHDSNQPQHF | TGTGCCATCAGCCCGGGACATGATAGCAATCAGCCCCAGCATTTT
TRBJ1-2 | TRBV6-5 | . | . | CASSYNTANYGYTF | TGTGCCAGCAGTTATAACACAGCTAACTATGGCTACACCTTC